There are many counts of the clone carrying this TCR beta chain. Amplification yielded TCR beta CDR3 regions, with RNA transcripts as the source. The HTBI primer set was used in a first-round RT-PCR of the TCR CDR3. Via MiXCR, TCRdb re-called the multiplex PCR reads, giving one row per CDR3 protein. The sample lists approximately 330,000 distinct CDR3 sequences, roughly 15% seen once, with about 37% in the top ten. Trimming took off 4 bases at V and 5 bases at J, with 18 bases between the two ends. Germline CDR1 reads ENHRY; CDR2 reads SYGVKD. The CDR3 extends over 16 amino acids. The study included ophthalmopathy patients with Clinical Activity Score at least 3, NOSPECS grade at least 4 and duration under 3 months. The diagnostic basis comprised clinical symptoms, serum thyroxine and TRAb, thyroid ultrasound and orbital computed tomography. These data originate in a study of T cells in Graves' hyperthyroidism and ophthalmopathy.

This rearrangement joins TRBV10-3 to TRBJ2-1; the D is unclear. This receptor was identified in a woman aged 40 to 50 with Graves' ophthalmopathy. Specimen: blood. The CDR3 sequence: CAISVLGLVSNNEQFF. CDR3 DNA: TGTGCCATCAGTGTACTCGGGTTAGTCTCGAACAATGAGCAGTTCTTC.